This T cell receptor beta chain originates from a study of blood T cell repertoires in COVID-19. Per the germline V gene, CDR1 is LNHDA and CDR2 is SQIVND (reference sequence). CDR3 length: 13 amino acids. The ends lost 8 bases at V and 5 bases at J; junction bases unmatched: 6. Clones were sequenced by immunoSEQ multiplex PCR, and TCRdb holds only the in-frame ones, with some missing. The top ten clones hold roughly 9.9% of a sample with approximately 340,000 clones, around 90% of them seen once. The rearrangement uses TRBV19 and TRBJ2-5; 9 bases agree with TRBD1. The sequenced sample was peripheral blood. The sequence was collected from a man aged 30 to 39 with COVID-19, enrolled during active disease. DNA for the CDR3: TGTGCCAGTGCACAGGGGGCGGAGGAGACCCAGTACTTC. Translating it yields CASAQGAEETQYF.